The 23 T cell receptor beta chains reported below all come from one sample, sequenced in a study of tumor-infiltrating lymphocytes in primary liver carcinoma. It was unsorted whole blood that yielded blood RNA, and germline DNA was also extracted. The researchers produced TCR beta cDNA from roughly 550 ng total RNA with a constant-region primer. Amplification in three nested multiplex PCR rounds with slightly modified ARM-PCR gave rise to TCR beta libraries. Forward primers for TRBV1-TRBV30 and a C-beta reverse primer served the first two PCR rounds, at roughly 10 cycles each. TCRdb fed the multiplex PCR reads into MiXCR, producing one record per CDR3 protein. The sample yields about 310,000 distinct CDR3 sequences, around three fifths seen once. The source material was peripheral blood. The receptors stem from a man aged 40-49 years with primary liver carcinoma and hepatitis B virus infection.

Worth noting for this clonotype: At one end, the junction sequence differs from germline, possibly due to a read error. V and J are TRBV6-5 and TRBJ1-2; 7 positions agree with TRBD1. There are 16 residues in the CDR3. Per the germline V gene, CDR1 is MNHEY and CDR2 is SVGAGI. The CDR3 DNA follows: TGTGCCAGCAGTTCTAATACAGGGGTTTGGAGCTATGTCTACACCTTC. This codes for CASSSNTGVWSYVYTF.

The chain combines TRBV25-1 with TRBJ1-2; possibly TRBD1 for D (6 bases). The length of the CDR3 is 14 residues. Per germline, CDR1 MGHDK and CDR2 SYGVNS. Trimming took 3 bases from V and 4 from J, leaving 12 bases between them. The CDR3 DNA reads as TGTGCCAGCAGTGAGCCCGGACAGATCTATGGCTACACCTTC. Amino acid sequence: CASSEPGQIYGYTF.

As to this clonotype: The junction and the germline gene differ at one end; a read error may be behind it. The chain combines TRBV11-1 with TRBJ2-1, with 8 nucleotides matching TRBD2. The CDR3 is 14 residues long. CDR1 is SGHAT, CDR2 FQDESV, per germline (reference sequence). The CDR3 loop is CTSRTNIAGLEQFF. CDR3 sequence (DNA): TGTACCAGCAGAACAAACATAGCGGGGTTAGAGCAGTTCTTT.

This clonotype occurred many times. This chain links TRBV6-5 with TRBJ2-1, with 7 bases lining up with TRBD1. Germline V gives CDR1 MNHEY, CDR2 SVGAGI. This CDR3 region has 13 residues. V lost 5 bases to trimming and J lost 9 bases; unmatched junction nucleotides: 7. The CDR3 DNA reads as TGTGCCAGCAGTGGACAGGTTGAGGGTGAGCAGTTCTTC. It codes for CASSGQVEGEQFF.

As concerns this clonotype: Compared with germline, one end of the junction differs, possibly owing to a read error. The chain carries TRBV12-3 or TRBV12-4 and TRBJ2-5; maybe TRBD1 (5 bases). This CDR3 spans 16 amino acids. CDR3: CASRVITLGAQETQNF. CDR3 bases: TGTGCCAGCAGAGTTATCACGCTAGGGGCCCAAGAGACCCAGAACTTC.

Comment on this clonotype: A junction end diverges from the germline sequence, so it may reflect a read error. V and J are TRBV6-4 and TRBJ2-6; D is unclear. The CDR3 has 14 residues. Germline lookup yields CDR1 MRHNA and CDR2 SNTAGT. CDR3 DNA sequence: TGTGCCAGCAGTGACTCTTCTGGGACCAACGTCCTGACTTTC. Amino acid sequence: CASSDSSGTNVLTF.

The chain links TRBV5-1 to TRBJ2-1; TRBD2 is a possible D gene (5 bases). Germline lookup yields CDR1 SGHRS and CDR2 YFSETQ. V lost 0 bases and J lost 7, with 11 bases in between. The CDR3 covers 14 residues. CDR3 nucleotide sequence: TGCGCCAGCAGCTTGGGGACGGACTCAAATGAGCAGTTCTTC. This translates into CASSLGTDSNEQFF.

This clonotype appeared a few times. The V gene is TRBV4-1, the J gene TRBJ2-5; D uncertain. The ends were cut back, 2 bases at V and 2 bases at J, with 12 bases in the middle. The length of the CDR3 is 15 residues. Germline CDR1 and CDR2: MGHRA and YSYEKL. The CDR3 DNA sequence: TGCGCCAGCAGCCAACCTAACCGGGTTCAAGAGACCCAGTACTTC. Translation gives CASSQPNRVQETQYF.

The chain is built from TRBV5-1 and TRBJ2-7; D unresolved. Germline lookup yields CDR1 SGHRS and CDR2 YFSETQ. The CDR3 length is 14 residues. Trimming left V 0 bases short and J 6 bases short, with 13 bases between. CDR3 nucleotides: TGCGCCAGCAGCTTGGACAACCCCCCATGCGAGCAGTACTTC. Translation: CASSLDNPPCEQYF.

Points on this clonotype: This may stem from a read error, because a much larger clone lies one nucleotide away. The chain couples TRBV6-2 or TRBV6-3 to TRBJ2-1; 7 bases are shared with TRBD1. Germline V lookup: CDR1 MNHEY, CDR2 SVGEGT. This CDR3 is built from 14 residues. The J segment lost 9 bases and the V segment lost 2 bases, leaving 7 bases of the junction unmatched. The CDR3 loop is CASSYRGPLSEQFF. DNA for the CDR3: TGTGCCAGCAGTTACAGGGGGCCCCTCAGTGAGCAGTTCTTC.

The V call is TRBV6-2 or TRBV6-3, the J call TRBJ2-3; 7 nucleotides match TRBD2. This CDR3 is built from 17 residues. The germline V gene encodes CDR1 MNHEY and CDR2 SVGEGT. V shed 6 bases, J shed 6 bases, and the junction held 18 bases outside the gene matches. The CDR3 loop reads CASSWGLTGPAGDTQYF. The CDR3 DNA sequence: TGTGCCAGCAGCTGGGGACTAACGGGTCCCGCCGGGGATACGCAGTATTTT.

This clonotype was detected many times. J is TRBJ1-3 and V is TRBV29-1; D gene ambiguous. The germline CDR1 and CDR2 sequences are SQVTM and ANQGSEA. This CDR3 comprises 14 residues. With 7 bases removed from V and 0 bases from J, the gap between germline ends came to 13 bases. CDR3 protein: CSGPRSLSGNTIYF. DNA of the CDR3: TGCAGCGGGCCCAGGAGCCTCTCTGGAAACACCATATATTTT.

For this clonotype: A much larger clone is a single base away; this may be a read error. The rearrangement uses TRBV4-3 and TRBJ1-3; 7 bases map to TRBD1. CDR3 length: 15 residues. Germline V gene data show CDR1 as LGHNA and CDR2 as YSLEER. The CDR3 is CDSSQGNDRVHTIYF. Here the CDR3 DNA reads TGCGACAGCAGCCAAGGCAATGACAGGGTTCACACCATATATTTT.

The gene calls are TRBV30 and TRBJ1-4; 7 bases fit TRBD1. Trimming at V came to 3 bases and at J to 4 bases, leaving 2 bases not matched to a gene. This CDR3 is 13 amino acids long. The germline gives CDR1 GTSNPN, CDR2 SVGIG (reference sequence). In DNA form, the CDR3 reads TGTGCCTGGAGCGGGGACAGTAATGAAAAACTGTTTTTT. Translated: CAWSGDSNEKLFF. The variable domain in full, completed from reference TRBV30 and TRBJ1-4, reads SQTIHQWPATLVQPVGSPLSLECTVEGTSNPNLYWYRQAAGRGLQLLFYSVGIGQISSEVPQNLSASRPQDRQFILSSKKLLLSDSGFYLCAWSGDSNEKLFFGSGTQLSVL.

By sample share, this clonotype is medium-sized (0.01 to 0.1%). The chain carries TRBV11-1 and TRBJ2-1; D is uncertain. The CDR3 length is 16 residues. V was clipped by 2 bases and J by 8 bases, with 19 bases between them. Germline-derived CDR1 and CDR2 are SGHAT and FQDESV (reference sequence). For the CDR3, the DNA is TGTGCCAGCAGCTTATTAGGCCAGAACTCGTACGATGAGCAGTTCTTC. As protein: CASSLLGQNSYDEQFF. The variable domain in full, completed from reference TRBV11-1 and TRBJ2-1, reads EAEVAQSPRYKITEKSQAVAFWCDPISGHATLYWYRQILGQGPELLVQFQDESVVDDSQLPKDRFSAERLKGVDSTLKIQPAELGDSAMYLCASSLLGQNSYDEQFFGPGTRLTVL.

This clonotype has ten or more counts. The rearrangement joins TRBV4-3 to TRBJ2-1; 10 positions match TRBD1. Germline trimming cut 3 bases from V and 5 bases from J; bases unmatched to any gene: 4. The CDR3 has 15 amino acids. The germline V gene has CDR1 LGHNA and CDR2 YSLEER. The CDR3 sequence is CASSQTGGLNNEQFF. CDR3 DNA: TGCGCCAGCAGCCAGACAGGGGGCCTTAACAATGAGCAGTTCTTC.

Notes on this clonotype: It may be a read error: a sequence one base away is much more abundant. The chain combines TRBV12-3 or TRBV12-4 with TRBJ2-7; D gene unclear. The CDR3 spans 15 residues. The CDR3 region is CAGSLNGQTVDEQYF. CDR3 DNA sequence: TGTGCCGGCAGTTTAAATGGGCAGACGGTGGACGAGCAGTACTTC.

J is TRBJ2-7 and V is TRBV28, with TRBD1 identical over 7 bases. V dropped 7 bases and J dropped 3; count of bases not matched to a gene: 9. This CDR3 has 14 residues. In germline, CDR1 is MDHEN, CDR2 SYDVKM. The CDR3 here is CASNPGTVIYEQYF. The CDR3 DNA reads TGTGCCAGCAATCCCGGGACAGTCATCTACGAGCAGTACTTC.

This chain connects TRBV29-1 to TRBJ2-7, with D perhaps TRBD2 (6 bases). This CDR3 region has 14 residues. Trimming shortened V by 8 bases and J by 4 bases, and 21 bases separated the two germline ends. The germline V gene has CDR1 SQVTM and CDR2 ANQGSEA. The CDR3 bases are TGCAGCATTGTTCGTCGGGACTGGGCGTACGAGCAGTACTTC. Translating gives CSIVRRDWAYEQYF.

This clonotype was observed at least ten times. The V call is TRBV6-2 or TRBV6-3, the J call TRBJ2-1; D is unresolved. V was pared by 0 bases and J by 2 bases, with 11 bases between. The CDR3 spans 16 residues. Germline CDR1 and CDR2: MNHEY and SVGEGT. CDR3 sequence: CASSYSRDHTYNEQFF. The CDR3 coding sequence is TGTGCCAGCAGTTACTCGAGAGACCACACCTACAATGAGCAGTTCTTC.

This clonotype was detected once. At one boundary the junction diverges from the germline segment, which might be a read error. V is TRBV11-3 and J is TRBJ2-1, with 7 bases aligning to TRBD1. Germline CDR1 SGHNT, CDR2 YENEEA. This CDR3 is 16 amino acids long. CDR3 in amino acids: CANSLNSPGTEGEQFF. The DNA for the CDR3 is TGTGCCAACAGCCTAAATTCCCCCGGGACAGAGGGTGAGCAGTTCTTC. Based on the CDR3 plus reference TRBV11-3 and TRBJ2-1, the full variable domain is EAGVVQSPRYKIIEKKQPVAFWCNPISGHNTLYWYLQNLGQGPELLIRYENEEAVDDSQLPKDRFSAERLKGVDSTLKIQPAELGDSAVYLCANSLNSPGTEGEQFFGPGTRLTVL.

Note on this clonotype: This may be a read error, as it is one base from a much larger clone. This chain links TRBV5-1 with TRBJ1-1, with D hard to call. This CDR3 comprises 15 residues. CDR1 is SGHRS, CDR2 YFSETQ, per germline. The CDR3 region has the DNA TGCGCCAGCAGCTTGTCAGCGGGATTGAACACTGAAGCTATCTTT. Translated: CASSLSAGLNTEAIF.

A word on this clonotype: A much bigger clone sits one base away, suggesting this may be a read error. The chain recombines TRBV6-6 with TRBJ2-1; tentatively, D is TRBD1 or TRBD2 (5 bases each). The CDR3 totals 11 residues. Trimming removed 4 bases from V and 15 bases from J, with 13 bases in between. Per the germline V gene, CDR1 is MNHNY and CDR2 is SVGAGI (reference sequence). In DNA, the CDR3 is TGTGCCAGCAGTTTGGACACGGGGCGGTTCTTC. Its protein product is CASSLDTGRFF.